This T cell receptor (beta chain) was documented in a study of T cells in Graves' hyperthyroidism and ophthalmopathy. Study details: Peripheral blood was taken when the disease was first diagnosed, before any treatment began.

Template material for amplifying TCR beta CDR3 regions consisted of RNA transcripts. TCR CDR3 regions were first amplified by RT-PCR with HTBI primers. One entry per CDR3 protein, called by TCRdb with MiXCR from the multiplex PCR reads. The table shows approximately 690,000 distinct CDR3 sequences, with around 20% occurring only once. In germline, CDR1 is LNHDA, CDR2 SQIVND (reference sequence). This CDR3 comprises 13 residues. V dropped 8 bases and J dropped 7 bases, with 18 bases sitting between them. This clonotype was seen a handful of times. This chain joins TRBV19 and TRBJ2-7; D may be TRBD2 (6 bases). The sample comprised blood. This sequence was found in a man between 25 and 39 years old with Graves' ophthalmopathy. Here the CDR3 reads CASSSGGAGEQYF. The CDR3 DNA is TGTGCCAGTTCATCAGGTGGCGCGGGGGAGCAGTACTTC.